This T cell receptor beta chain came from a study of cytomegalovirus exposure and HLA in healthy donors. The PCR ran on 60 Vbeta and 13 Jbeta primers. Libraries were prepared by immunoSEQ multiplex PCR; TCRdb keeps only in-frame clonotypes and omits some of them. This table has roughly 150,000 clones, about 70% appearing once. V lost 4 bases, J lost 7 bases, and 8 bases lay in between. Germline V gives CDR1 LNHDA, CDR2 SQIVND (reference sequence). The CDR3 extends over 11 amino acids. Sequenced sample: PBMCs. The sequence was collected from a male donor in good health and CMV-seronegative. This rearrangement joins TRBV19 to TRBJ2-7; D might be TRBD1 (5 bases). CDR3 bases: TGTGCCAGTAGTAGTTCAGGGGAGCAGTACTTC. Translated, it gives CASSSSGEQYF.